This T cell receptor (beta chain) is from a study of beta chain features in type 1 diabetes. Background on the study: Sorted cells from all samples, numbering 107,917,701, were examined.

Study findings and constraints: Insertion counts at VDJ junctions were lower in type 1 diabetes patients, who also showed more deletions there. Significant though moderate, a shortening of TCRB CDR3s appeared in all four CD4+ subsets of Type 1 diabetes patients.

This clone was observed a handful of times. Its antigen is not known. Expressed TCRB transcripts got sequenced, as all isolated RNA was reverse transcribed. The repertoire was sequenced with immunoSEQ multiplex PCR; TCRdb's copy has only in-frame clones and lacks some. There are around 240,000 clones in the sample; around 16% occur only once, and about 0.085% lies in the top ten. Germline assignment: CDR1 MNHEY and CDR2 SVGAGI. Losses at the gene ends were 0 bases for V and 8 bases for J; bases not matched to a gene: 4. The CDR3 length is 15 residues. Sequenced material: naive CD4+ T cells from blood. The TCR sequence derives from a man aged 30-40 years with type 1 diabetes. This chain uses TRBV6-5 with TRBJ2-1; 10 positions agree with TRBD1. The CDR3 DNA sequence: TGTGCCAGCAGTTACTCGGGACAGGGGAAGGATGAGCAGTTCTTC. Protein product: CASSYSGQGKDEQFF.